Sequencing of this T cell receptor beta chain was carried out in a study of T cells after yellow fever vaccination. The CDR3 contains 16 residues. The germline V gene has CDR1 SGHTA and CDR2 FQGNSA. V shed 3 bases, J shed 4 bases, and the junction held 12 bases outside the gene matches. Study findings and constraints: Weaker overall was a secondary response that nonetheless peaked faster, on day 5 versus 15.

TCRdb reprocessed the 5' RACE reads with MiXCR, giving one entry per CDR3 protein. The table includes under 300,000 distinct CDR3 sequences, 6.9% detected once. As concerns this clonotype: Its target is unknown.

The source was CD4+ T cells sorted from PBMCs, collected 15 days after the yellow fever booster vaccination. The chain couples TRBV7-2 to TRBJ2-7; the match to TRBD2 covers 7 bases. The sequence was collected from a man younger than 45 who received the YFV17D yellow fever vaccine. The CDR3: CASSFGLAVNLYEQYF. The DNA of the CDR3 is TGTGCCAGCAGCTTTGGGCTAGCGGTGAATTTGTACGAGCAGTACTTC.